These 18 T cell receptor beta chains were all obtained from the same sample, sequenced in a study of T cells in localized non-small cell lung cancer. Profiled with immunoSEQ multiplex PCR; TCRdb holds only in-frame clones, not every one. The sample records around 26,000 clones, over 70% being singletons. The sequencing used peripheral blood, collected before any cancer treatment. The source is a man between 35 and 75 years old with stage III squamous cell lung carcinoma.

This clone was picked up one time. V is TRBV27 and J is TRBJ1-2; D call uncertain. The V end lost 2 bases, the J end lost 2 bases, and 12 bases lay between the germline ends. Germline V CDR1 and CDR2: MNHEY, SMNVEV (reference sequence). This CDR3 contains 15 residues. As DNA, the CDR3 is TGTGCCAGCAGTTTACTGGGCAGAGGGAACTATGGCTACACCTTC. Translation gives CASSLLGRGNYGYTF.

The CDR3 reads CASKQTFAYEQYF. CDR3 DNA: TGTGCCAGCAAACAGACATTTGCCTACGAGCAGTACTTC. V is TRBV6-6 and J is TRBJ2-7; no firm D call. V dropped 7 bases and J dropped 2 bases, with 12 bases sitting between them. Germline values: CDR1 MNHNY, CDR2 SVGAGI (reference sequence). The CDR3 consists of 13 residues.

This rearrangement joins TRBV9 to TRBJ2-2; D is possibly TRBD2 (5 bases). The CDR3 totals 16 residues. Germline CDR1 reads SGDLS; CDR2 reads YYNGEE. The V end was cut by 0 bases, the J end by 1 base, with 10 bases between. The CDR3 sequence: CASSVGLALNTGELFF. The DNA of the CDR3 is TGTGCCAGCAGCGTAGGGCTAGCCTTGAACACCGGGGAGCTGTTTTTT. Full variable domain (rest looked up from reference TRBV9 and TRBJ2-2): DSGVTQTPKHLITATGQRVTLRCSPRSGDLSVYWYQQSLDQGLQFLIQYYNGEERAKGNILERFSAQQFPDLHSELNLSSLELGDSALYFCASSVGLALNTGELFFGEGSRLTVL.

The rearrangement uses TRBV27 and TRBJ2-6, with 9 bases identical to TRBD1. CDR1 is MNHEY and CDR2 is SMNVEV in the germline V gene (reference sequence). The CDR3 extends over 16 amino acids. V shed 6 bases and J 2 bases; nucleotides not matched to a gene: 5. The CDR3: CASRQGATAGANVLTF. The CDR3 DNA reads TGTGCCAGCAGACAGGGGGCAACTGCTGGGGCCAACGTCCTGACTTTC.

The CDR3 DNA reads as TGCGCCAGCGTACAGGGGGAGACCCAGTACTTC. Translation: CASVQGETQYF. The chain couples TRBV5-1 to TRBJ2-5, with TRBD1 matching 7 bases. Trimming at V came to 7 bases and at J to 5 bases, leaving 2 bases not matched to a gene. The germline gives CDR1 SGHRS, CDR2 YFSETQ. The CDR3 has 11 residues.

In this sample, this clone turned up a few times. The J gene is TRBJ2-1, the V gene TRBV6-9, with D perhaps TRBD1 (5 bases). The CDR3 has 16 amino acids. The V and J ends lost 2 bases and 7 bases respectively, with 18 bases between them. The germline gives CDR1 MNHGY, CDR2 SVAAGI. The CDR3 protein is CASSYAHLTVKNEQFF. The CDR3 DNA is TGTGCCAGCAGTTATGCCCACCTGACAGTCAAGAATGAGCAGTTCTTC.

This clone was picked up a small number of times. The V call is TRBV6-6, the J call TRBJ2-3; D is ambiguous. V lost 5 bases to trimming and J lost 3 bases, with 9 bases between them. The CDR3 has 13 residues. The germline gives CDR1 MNHNY, CDR2 SVGAGI (reference sequence). The CDR3 loop is CASSPDVTDTQYF. The CDR3 DNA follows: TGTGCCAGCAGTCCGGATGTGACAGATACGCAGTATTTT.

The chain has TRBV19 and TRBJ1-2, with TRBD1 identical over 9 bases. The J segment lost 5 bases and the V segment lost 11 bases, leaving 12 bases of the junction unmatched. This CDR3 has 14 amino acids. Germline V gene sequence: CDR1 LNHDA, CDR2 SQIVND (reference sequence). The CDR3 region has the DNA TGTGCCGGAGGTCCAGGGACAGGGATTTATGGCTACACCTTC. Translation: CAGGPGTGIYGYTF.

The chain combines TRBV11-2 with TRBJ1-2, with D tentatively TRBD1 (5 bases). The CDR3 consists of 15 residues. Germline V gives CDR1 SGHAT, CDR2 FQNNGV. V dropped 4 bases and J dropped 5 bases, with 17 bases sitting between them. CDR3 DNA sequence: TGTGCCAGCAGCTCCCCGCGGCGGCAGGGATATGGCTACACCTTC. Amino acids: CASSSPRRQGYGYTF.

The V and J genes are TRBV19 and TRBJ1-2; no clear D gene. The CDR3 has 16 residues. Germline V lookup: CDR1 LNHDA, CDR2 SQIVND (reference sequence). V was pared by 5 bases and J by 2 bases, with 18 bases between. The CDR3 loop is CASSPQSDGRNYGYTF. As DNA, the CDR3 is TGTGCCAGTAGTCCTCAATCGGACGGCAGGAACTATGGCTACACCTTC.

V and J are TRBV5-1 and TRBJ2-3, with D unclear. The CDR3 consists of 15 residues. The V end was cut by 0 bases, the J end by 3 bases, with 11 bases between. Germline V gives CDR1 SGHRS, CDR2 YFSETQ. In nucleotides, the CDR3 is TGCGCCAGCAGCTTGGAAGGTGCAGCAACAGATACGCAGTATTTT. It codes for CASSLEGAATDTQYF.

This clone was counted only a few times. The V call is TRBV30, the J call TRBJ1-1; D is undetermined. This CDR3 spans 12 amino acids. Germline V CDR1 and CDR2: GTSNPN, SVGIG (reference sequence). Trimming pared 5 bases from V and 1 base from J, leaving 8 bases between. As DNA, the CDR3 is TGTGCCTGGGAGGAGGGGAACACTGAAGCTTTCTTT. It is translated as CAWEEGNTEAFF.

This chain connects TRBV30 to TRBJ1-3; D gene uncertain. V was clipped by 7 bases and J by 1 base, with 8 bases between them. This CDR3 contains 12 residues. Looked up from germline, CDR1 is GTSNPN and CDR2 is SVGIG (reference sequence). This CDR3 reads CALTFSGNTIYF. CDR3 bases: TGTGCCTTGACGTTTTCTGGAAACACCATATATTTT.

This clone was recorded once. This chain connects TRBV6-5 to TRBJ1-5; D remains ambiguous. This CDR3 region has 15 residues. Germline CDR1 MNHEY, CDR2 SVGAGI. V lost 8 bases and J lost 2, with 16 bases in between. Here the CDR3 DNA reads TGTGCCAGCTCTTACCGGGCGGGTGGCAATCAGCCCCAGCATTTT. Its translation: CASSYRAGGNQPQHF.

The V and J genes are TRBV27 and TRBJ1-2; D is ambiguous. Trimming stripped 4 bases from V and 10 bases from J, with 19 bases between. The length of the CDR3 is 14 residues. Germline CDR1 MNHEY, CDR2 SMNVEV (reference sequence). The chain's CDR3 is CASSYRAGYRDYTF. Written as DNA, the CDR3 is TGTGCCAGCAGTTACCGTGCAGGCTATAGGGACTACACCTTC.

The gene calls are TRBV27 and TRBJ1-6; D possibly corresponds to TRBD1 (6 bases). Germline assignment: CDR1 MNHEY and CDR2 SMNVEV (reference sequence). Trimming stripped 5 bases from V and 6 bases from J, with 11 bases between. The CDR3 is 14 residues long. The CDR3 nucleotides are TGTGCCAGCAGTCTGAACAGGGCTAATTCACCCCTCCACTTT. Protein: CASSLNRANSPLHF.

This chain joins TRBV18 and TRBJ1-4, with no clear D. CDR3 size: 12 residues. V gave up 4 bases and J gave up 4 bases, with 4 bases separating them. The V gene's germline CDR1 is KGHSH and CDR2 LQKENI. The CDR3 DNA follows: TGTGCCAGCTCACGAGTTAATGAAAAACTGTTTTTT. It is translated as CASSRVNEKLFF. Supplemented by reference TRBV18 and TRBJ1-4, the full variable domain reads NAGVMQNPRHLVRRRGQEARLRCSPMKGHSHVYWYRQLPEEGLKFMVYLQKENIIDESGMPKERFSAEFPKEGPSILRIQQVVRGDSAAYFCASSRVNEKLFFGSGTQLSVL.

The genes are TRBV19 and TRBJ2-7; 7 bases agree with TRBD2. The CDR3 has 13 amino acids. Germline V lookup: CDR1 LNHDA, CDR2 SQIVND (reference sequence). The V segment lost 3 bases and the J segment 2 bases; nucleotides outside the gene matches: 1. The CDR3 protein is CASSMGLPYEQYF. CDR3 nucleotides: TGTGCCAGTAGTATGGGACTACCCTACGAGCAGTACTTC.